This TCR beta chain was sequenced for a study of T cells in Graves' hyperthyroidism and ophthalmopathy. This clonotype was found a few times. Regions amplified from RNA transcripts were the TCR beta CDR3 regions. The TCR CDR3 first-round RT-PCR relied on the HTBI primer set. TCRdb recomputed calls from the multiplex PCR reads with MiXCR, one row per CDR3 protein. Of 400,000 to 500,000 distinct CDR3 sequences in the sample, roughly 14% were seen once. The CDR3 is made up of 16 amino acids. Trimming removed 5 bases from V and 0 bases from J, with 14 bases in between. Germline assignment: CDR1 SEHNR and CDR2 FQNEAQ (reference sequence).

The receptor was isolated from a young woman with Graves' hyperthyroidism. The chain recombines TRBV7-9 with TRBJ2-1, with TRBD2 as a possible D gene (5 bases). The sequencing input was blood. This CDR3 reads CASSRLGSGSYNEQFF. CDR3 nucleotide sequence: TGTGCCAGCAGCCGCCTGGGGAGCGGCTCCTACAATGAGCAGTTCTTC.